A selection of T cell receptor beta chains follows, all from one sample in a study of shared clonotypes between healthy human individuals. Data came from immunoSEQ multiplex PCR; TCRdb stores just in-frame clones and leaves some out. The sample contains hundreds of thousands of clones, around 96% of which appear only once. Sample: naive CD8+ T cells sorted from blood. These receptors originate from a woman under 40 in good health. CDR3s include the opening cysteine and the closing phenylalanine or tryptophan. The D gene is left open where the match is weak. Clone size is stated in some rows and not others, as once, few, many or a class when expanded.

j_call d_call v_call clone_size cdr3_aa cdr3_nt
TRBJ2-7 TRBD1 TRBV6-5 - CASSGTASFYEQYF TGTGCCAGCTCGGGGACAGCATCCTTCTACGAGCAGTACTTC
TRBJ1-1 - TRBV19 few CASKGLPMSLAALNTEAFF TGTGCCTCAAAGGGGCTCCCTATGTCTCTAGCAGCCTTGAACACTGAAGCTTTCTTT
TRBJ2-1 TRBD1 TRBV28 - CASSFFRRGQGAIGNEQFF TGTGCCAGCAGTTTTTTTCGGCGAGGACAGGGGGCGATCGGGAATGAGCAGTTCTTC
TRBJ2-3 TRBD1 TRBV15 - CATSSGGQIFTDTQYF TGTGCCACCAGCAGTGGGGGACAGATCTTCACAGATACGCAGTATTTT
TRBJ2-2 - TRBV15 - CATSSRAAVGRAAGELFF TGTGCCACCAGCAGCCGGGCAGCAGTTGGAAGAGCGGCCGGGGAGCTGTTTTTT
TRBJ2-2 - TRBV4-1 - CASSQGMEKTGELFF TGCGCCAGCAGCCAAGGAATGGAAAAGACCGGGGAGCTGTTTTTT
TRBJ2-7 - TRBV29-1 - CSVEGSGYEQYF TGCAGCGTTGAAGGGTCCGGCTACGAGCAGTACTTC
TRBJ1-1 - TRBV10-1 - CASSGGGPEAFF TGCGCCAGCAGTGGGGGGGGGCCTGAAGCTTTCTTT
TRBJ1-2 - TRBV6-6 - CASSTGQSYGYTF TGTGCCAGCAGTACTGGACAGAGCTATGGCTACACCTTC
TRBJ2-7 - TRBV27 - CASSPRRSYEQYF TGTGCCAGCAGTCCACGGAGATCCTACGAGCAGTACTTC
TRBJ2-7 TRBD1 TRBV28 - CASSWDRPAHEQYF TGTGCCAGCAGTTGGGACAGGCCTGCGCACGAGCAGTACTTC
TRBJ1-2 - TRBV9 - CASSVVDGYTF TGTGCCAGCAGCGTAGTCGATGGCTACACCTTC
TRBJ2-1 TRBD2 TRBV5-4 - CASSRLAGGPSDEQFF TGTGCCAGCAGCAGACTAGCGGGAGGGCCCTCGGATGAGCAGTTCTTC
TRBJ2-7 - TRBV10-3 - CAISEAASAYEQYF TGTGCCATCAGTGAGGCGGCTAGCGCTTACGAGCAGTACTTC
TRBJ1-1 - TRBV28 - CASSFRKTKMNTEAFF TGTGCCAGCAGTTTTAGGAAGACAAAAATGAACACTGAAGCTTTCTTT
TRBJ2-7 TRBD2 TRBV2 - CASSPNGGGYYEQYF TGTGCCAGCAGTCCCAACGGGGGGGGATACTACGAGCAGTACTTC
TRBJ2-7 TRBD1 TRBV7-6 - CASSLGQGATYYEQYF TGTGCCAGCAGCTTAGGGCAGGGGGCCACCTACTACGAGCAGTACTTC
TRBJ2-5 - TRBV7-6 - CASSPMTGVSETQYF TGTGCCAGCAGCCCTATGACGGGAGTATCAGAGACCCAGTACTTC
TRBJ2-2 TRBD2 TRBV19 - CATTTPLAGKNTGELFF TGTGCCACCACCACTCCCCTAGCGGGGAAGAACACCGGGGAGCTGTTTTTT
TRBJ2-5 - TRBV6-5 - CASSDSSQETQYF TGTGCCAGCAGTGATAGTAGCCAAGAGACCCAGTACTTC
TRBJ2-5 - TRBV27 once CASSLSPGRGETQYF TGTGCCAGCAGTTTATCCCCCGGCCGTGGGGAGACCCAGTACTTC
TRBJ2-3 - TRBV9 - CASSVGLFGTDTQYF TGTGCCAGCAGCGTAGGACTCTTCGGCACAGATACGCAGTATTTT
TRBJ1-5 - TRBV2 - CASRDRFSNQPQHF TGTGCCAGCAGAGACAGGTTTAGCAATCAGCCCCAGCATTTT
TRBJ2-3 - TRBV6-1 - CASTTRDAPADTQYF TGTGCCAGCACTACCCGGGACGCCCCGGCAGATACGCAGTATTTT
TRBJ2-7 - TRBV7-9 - CASSRVGTSYEQYF TGTGCCAGCAGCCGCGTTGGCACCTCCTACGAGCAGTACTTC
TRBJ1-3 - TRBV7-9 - CATPTRGAGNTIYF TGTGCCACCCCCACCCGGGGAGCTGGAAACACCATATATTTT
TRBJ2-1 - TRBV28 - CAGSKPYNEQFF TGTGCCGGCAGTAAGCCCTACAATGAGCAGTTCTTC
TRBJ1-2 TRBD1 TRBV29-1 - CSAGGTGADYGYTF TGCAGCGCCGGTGGGACAGGGGCGGACTATGGCTACACCTTC
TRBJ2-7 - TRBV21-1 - CASDRLHRSGYYEQYF TGTGCCAGCGATCGCCTGCACAGAAGCGGCTACTACGAGCAGTACTTC
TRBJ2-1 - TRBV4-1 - CASSQELATSNEQFF TGCGCCAGCAGCCAAGAACTAGCAACCTCCAATGAGCAGTTCTTC
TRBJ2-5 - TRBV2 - CASSDFGLGGETQYF TGTGCCAGCAGTGATTTTGGACTAGGGGGAGAGACCCAGTACTTC
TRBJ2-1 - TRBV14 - CASSQGESSYNEQFF TGTGCCAGCAGCCAGGGGGAGAGCTCCTACAATGAGCAGTTCTTC
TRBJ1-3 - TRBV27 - CASSQGPLLSGNTIYF TGTGCCAGCTCGCAGGGACCCCTCCTTTCTGGAAACACCATATATTTT
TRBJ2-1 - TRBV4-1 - CASSQTPGNNEQFF TGCGCCAGCAGCCAAACCCCCGGGAACAATGAGCAGTTCTTC
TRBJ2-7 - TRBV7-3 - CASSPPGSGEQYF TGTGCCAGCAGTCCCCCAGGTTCGGGCGAGCAGTACTTC
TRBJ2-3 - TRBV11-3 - CASSSRASTDTQYF TGTGCCAGCAGCTCACGCGCGAGCACAGATACGCAGTATTTT
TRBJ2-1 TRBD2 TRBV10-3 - CAISEEGLAYNEQFF TGTGCCATCAGTGAGGAGGGACTAGCTTACAATGAGCAGTTCTTC
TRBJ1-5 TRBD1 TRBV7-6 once CASSRTGASNQPQHF TGTGCCAGCAGCCGGACAGGGGCTTCCAATCAGCCCCAGCATTTT
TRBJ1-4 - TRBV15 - CATQDRTQPATNEKLFF TGTGCCACCCAAGACAGGACCCAACCCGCAACTAATGAAAAACTGTTTTTT
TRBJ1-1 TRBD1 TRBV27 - CASSSPTGTGETEAFF TGTGCCAGCAGTTCACCGACCGGGACAGGGGAGACTGAAGCTTTCTTT
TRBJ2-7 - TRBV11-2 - CASSLDLGDSSYEQYF TGTGCCAGCAGCTTAGACCTGGGGGATTCCTCCTACGAGCAGTACTTC
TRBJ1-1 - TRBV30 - CAWSLQGSTEAFF TGTGCCTGGAGTTTACAGGGTTCCACTGAAGCTTTCTTT
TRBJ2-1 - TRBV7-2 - CASSLAHNEQFF TGTGCCAGCAGCTTAGCTCACAATGAGCAGTTCTTC
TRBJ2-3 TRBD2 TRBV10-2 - CASSDEPGTSGYTDTQYF TGCGCCAGCAGTGACGAACCCGGGACTAGCGGGTACACAGATACGCAGTATTTT
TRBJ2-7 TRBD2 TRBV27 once CASSRGGSEQYF TGTGCCAGCTCCCGCGGGGGTAGCGAGCAGTACTTC
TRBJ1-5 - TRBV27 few CASSFGGPNQPQHF TGTGCCAGCAGTTTCGGTGGGCCTAATCAGCCCCAGCATTTT